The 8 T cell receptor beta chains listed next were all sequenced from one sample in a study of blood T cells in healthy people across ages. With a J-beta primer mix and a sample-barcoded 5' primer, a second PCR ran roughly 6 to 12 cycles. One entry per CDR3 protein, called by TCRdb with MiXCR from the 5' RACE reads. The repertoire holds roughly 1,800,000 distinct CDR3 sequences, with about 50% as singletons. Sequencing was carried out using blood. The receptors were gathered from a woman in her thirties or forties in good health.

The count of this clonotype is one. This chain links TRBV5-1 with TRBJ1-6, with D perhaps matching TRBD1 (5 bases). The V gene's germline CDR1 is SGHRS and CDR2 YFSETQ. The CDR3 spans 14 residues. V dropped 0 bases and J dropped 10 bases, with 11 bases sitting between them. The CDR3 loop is CASSLDLSGSPLHF. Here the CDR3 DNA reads TGCGCCAGCAGCTTGGACCTTTCAGGGTCACCCCTCCACTTT.

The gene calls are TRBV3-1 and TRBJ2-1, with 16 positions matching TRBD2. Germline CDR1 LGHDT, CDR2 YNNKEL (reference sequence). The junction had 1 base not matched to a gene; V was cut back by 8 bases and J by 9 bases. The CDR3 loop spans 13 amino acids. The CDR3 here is CASGTSGGGEQFF. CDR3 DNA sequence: TGTGCCAGCGGGACTAGCGGGGGGGGTGAGCAGTTCTTC.

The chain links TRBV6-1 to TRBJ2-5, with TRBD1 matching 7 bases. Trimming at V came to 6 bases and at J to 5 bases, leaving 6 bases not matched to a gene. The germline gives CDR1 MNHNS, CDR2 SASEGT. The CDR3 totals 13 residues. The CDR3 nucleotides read TGTGCCAGCAGGGTGACAGGGTTGGAGACCCAGTACTTC. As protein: CASRVTGLETQYF.

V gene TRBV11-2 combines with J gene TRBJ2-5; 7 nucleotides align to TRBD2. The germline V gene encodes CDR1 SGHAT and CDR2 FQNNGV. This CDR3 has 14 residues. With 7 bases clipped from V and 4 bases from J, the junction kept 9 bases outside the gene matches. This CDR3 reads CASTTILAGETQYF. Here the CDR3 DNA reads TGTGCCAGCACCACAATCTTAGCGGGAGAGACCCAGTACTTC.

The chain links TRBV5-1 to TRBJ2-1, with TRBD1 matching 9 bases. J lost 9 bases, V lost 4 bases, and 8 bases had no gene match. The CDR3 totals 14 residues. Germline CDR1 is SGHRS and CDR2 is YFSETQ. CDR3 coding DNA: TGCGCCAGCAGCCCGACAGGGGGTTATGGTGAGCAGTTCTTC. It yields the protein CASSPTGGYGEQFF.

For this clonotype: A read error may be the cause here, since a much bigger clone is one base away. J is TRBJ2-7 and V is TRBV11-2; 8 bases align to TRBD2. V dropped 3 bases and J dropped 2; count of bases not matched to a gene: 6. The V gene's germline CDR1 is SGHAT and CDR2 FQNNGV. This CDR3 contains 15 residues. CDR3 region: CASSFGRAGAYEQYF. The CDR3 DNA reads TGTGCCAGCAGCTTCGGACGAGCGGGGGCCTACGAGCAGTACTTC.

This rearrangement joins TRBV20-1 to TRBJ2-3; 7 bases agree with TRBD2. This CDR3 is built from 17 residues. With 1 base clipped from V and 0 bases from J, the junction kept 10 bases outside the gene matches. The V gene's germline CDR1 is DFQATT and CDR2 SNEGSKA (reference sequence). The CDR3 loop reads CSARVGSGRLSTDTQYF. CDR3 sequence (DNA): TGCAGTGCTAGAGTCGGTAGCGGGCGCCTTAGCACAGATACGCAGTATTTT.

DNA of the CDR3: TGTGCCAGCAGATCCATTCAAGATGGGGGGGAAAAACTGTTTTTT. This codes for CASRSIQDGGEKLFF. The chain links TRBV27 to TRBJ1-4; a possible D gene is TRBD1 (5 bases). The ends were cut back, 6 bases at V and 8 bases at J, with 19 bases in the middle. The germline CDR1 and CDR2 sequences are MNHEY and SMNVEV (reference sequence). The CDR3 is made up of 15 amino acids.